Following are 24 T cell receptor beta chains from one sample sequenced in a study of response to subunit inactivated influenza vaccine. TCRdb analysed the RT-PCR reads with MiXCR anew, one entry per CDR3 protein. Here the sample spans hundreds of thousands of distinct CDR3 sequences, approximately 14% being singletons. The sequenced sample was PBMCs from blood, obtained roughly 12 days after vaccination. The receptors stem from a man between 50 and 59 years old who received an inactivated influenza vaccine.

A few counts support this clonotype. V usage is TRBV3-1 and J usage is TRBJ1-4, with D unresolved. The V gene's germline CDR1 is LGHDT and CDR2 YNNKEL (reference sequence). The CDR3 covers 16 residues. V gave up 1 base and J gave up 5 bases, with 14 bases separating them. The CDR3 is CASSQGGFLTNEKLFF. In nucleotides, the CDR3 is TGTGCCAGCAGCCAAGGAGGGTTCTTGACAAATGAAAAACTGTTTTTT.

V and J are TRBV7-9 and TRBJ2-1, with D perhaps TRBD2 (7 bases). Trimming shortened V by 3 bases and J by 2 bases, and 14 bases separated the two germline ends. Germline-derived CDR1 and CDR2 are SEHNR and FQNEAQ (reference sequence). The CDR3 contains 16 residues. The CDR3 spells CASSFGNGGPYNEQFF. The CDR3 DNA reads as TGTGCCAGCAGCTTCGGTAACGGGGGGCCCTACAATGAGCAGTTCTTC.

In this sample, this clonotype turned up a few times. A read error may account for a junction end that differs from germline. V is TRBV6-2 or TRBV6-3 and J is TRBJ1-5; D is possibly TRBD1 (5 bases). From germline, CDR1 is MNHEY and CDR2 SVGEGT. This CDR3 has 18 amino acids. CDR3 residues: CASSYSPGTGYSNQPQHF. The CDR3, as DNA: TGTGCCAGCAGCTACTCTCCGGGGACGGGATATAGCAATCAGCCCCAGCATTTT.

The rearrangement joins TRBV6-2 or TRBV6-3 to TRBJ2-3, with 8 nucleotides matching TRBD2. V shed 2 bases, J shed 3 bases, and the junction held 4 bases outside the gene matches. Germline CDR1 MNHEY, CDR2 SVGEGT. CDR3 size: 15 residues. The CDR3 coding sequence is TGTGCCAGCAGTTACATAGCGGGGTCGACAGATACGCAGTATTTT. It encodes CASSYIAGSTDTQYF.

This clonotype was counted between two and nine times. The J gene is TRBJ2-4, the V gene TRBV12-3 or TRBV12-4; tentative D call: TRBD2 (5 bases). CDR3 length: 13 amino acids. V was pared by 3 bases and J by 6 bases, with 9 bases between. The CDR3, as DNA: TGTGCCAGCAGTTTTTCGGGGATAAACATTCAGTACTTC. Translation gives CASSFSGINIQYF.

In this sample, this clonotype turned up a few times. The chain uses TRBV11-2 and TRBJ2-3, with no clear D. Germline values: CDR1 SGHAT, CDR2 FQNNGV. The CDR3 is made up of 19 amino acids. Between the trimmed V and J ends, which lost 2 bases and 7 bases, there was a span of 28 bases. CDR3 bases: TGTGCCAGCAGCTTAAAGGATAGGCGGAAAGGGCCTCAGTTGTATACGCAGTATTTT. This encodes CASSLKDRRKGPQLYTQYF.

A note on this clonotype: A read error may be the cause here, since a much bigger clone is one base away. CDR3 bases: TGTGCCAGCAGCCAAGATTTAATGGGACAGGGGTCCGTCGAGCAGTACTTC. It is translated as CASSQDLMGQGSVEQYF. The chain recombines TRBV3-1 with TRBJ2-7; 10 bases are a match to TRBD1. There are 17 residues in the CDR3. Germline lookup yields CDR1 LGHDT and CDR2 YNNKEL (reference sequence). J gave up 6 bases and V 0 bases, and 11 bases lay outside the gene matches.

Many counts were recorded for this clonotype. This chain joins TRBV7-8 and TRBJ2-7; no firm D call. The CDR3 has 14 amino acids. Trimming took off 1 base at V and 0 bases at J, with 7 bases between the two ends. Germline values: CDR1 SGHVS, CDR2 FQNEAQ. CDR3 residues: CASSLGRFSYEQYF. CDR3 bases: TGTGCCAGCAGCTTAGGCAGGTTCTCCTACGAGCAGTACTTC.

Many counts were recorded for this clonotype. CDR3 protein: CSVLIRVNEQFF. The CDR3 region has the DNA TGCAGCGTACTTATCAGGGTCAATGAGCAGTTCTTC. The chain uses TRBV29-1 and TRBJ2-1, with a tentative D call TRBD1 (5 bases). Trimming took off 6 bases at V and 6 bases at J, with 12 bases between the two ends. The germline gives CDR1 SQVTM, CDR2 ANQGSEA. The CDR3 totals 12 residues.

This clonotype was observed a handful of times. The V and J genes are TRBV20-1 and TRBJ2-7; TRBD2 matches at 8 bases. Germline trimming cut 7 bases from V and 2 bases from J; bases unmatched to any gene: 4. The CDR3 runs 12 residues. In germline, CDR1 is DFQATT, CDR2 SNEGSKA (reference sequence). CDR3 loop: CSVGRAPYEQYF. CDR3 bases: TGCAGTGTCGGGAGGGCGCCCTACGAGCAGTACTTC.

This clonotype occurred a few times. The rearrangement uses TRBV7-3 and TRBJ2-3, with a weak D call TRBD2 (5 bases). This CDR3 is built from 15 residues. Trimming stripped 0 bases from V and 2 bases from J, with 9 bases between. The germline V gene encodes CDR1 SGHTA and CDR2 FQGTGA. The CDR3 here is CASSLTILATDTQYF. CDR3 DNA: TGTGCCAGCAGCTTAACGATTCTAGCCACAGATACGCAGTATTTT.

This clonotype was seen many times. The chain has TRBV5-1 and TRBJ2-5, with D maybe TRBD1 (6 bases). Trimming removed 0 bases from V and 2 bases from J, with 8 bases in between. The CDR3 sequence is 14 residues long. Germline assignment: CDR1 SGHRS and CDR2 YFSETQ. Here the CDR3 reads CASSLGQAQETQYF. Here the CDR3 DNA reads TGCGCCAGCAGCTTGGGACAGGCTCAAGAGACCCAGTACTTC.

This clonotype occurred many times. The CDR3 sequence is CASSYLGSYEQYF. CDR3 nucleotides: TGTGCCAGCAGTTACTTGGGCAGCTACGAGCAGTACTTC. The chain carries TRBV6-5 and TRBJ2-7; D is unresolved. Trimming took 1 base from V and 3 from J, leaving 7 bases between them. The germline V gene has CDR1 MNHEY and CDR2 SVGAGI. The CDR3 contains 13 residues.

V and J are TRBV25-1 and TRBJ2-5; D unresolved. Trimming pared 3 bases from V and 1 base from J, leaving 9 bases between. The V gene's germline CDR1 is MGHDK and CDR2 SYGVNS. The CDR3 has 14 amino acids. The CDR3 loop is CASSDKGFQETQYF. DNA of the CDR3: TGTGCCAGCAGTGATAAGGGTTTCCAAGAGACCCAGTACTTC. Combining the CDR3 with reference TRBV25-1 and TRBJ2-5 gives the whole variable domain EADIYQTPRYLVIGTGKKITLECSQTMGHDKMYWYQQDPGMELHLIHYSYGVNSTEKGDLSSESTVSRIRTEHFPLTLESARPSHTSQYLCASSDKGFQETQYFGPGTRLLVL.

This clonotype has just a few counts. The chain carries TRBV10-3 and TRBJ2-1, with D possibly being TRBD2 (5 bases). Deletions cut 0 bases from V and 5 bases from J, with 14 bases between. Germline assignment: CDR1 ENHRY and CDR2 SYGVKD. The CDR3 runs 16 residues. The CDR3 here is CAISESKLAINNEQFF. CDR3 DNA: TGTGCCATCAGTGAGTCGAAGCTAGCTATTAACAATGAGCAGTTCTTC.

In this sample, this clonotype turned up many times. The chain carries TRBV24-1 and TRBJ2-1, with D possibly matching TRBD1 (6 bases). V gave up 4 bases and J gave up 0 bases, with 12 bases separating them. The germline V gene encodes CDR1 KGHDR and CDR2 SFDVKD. This CDR3 has 16 residues. CDR3 loop: CATSDQRTASYNEQFF. CDR3 nucleotide sequence: TGTGCCACCAGTGACCAGAGGACAGCCTCCTACAATGAGCAGTTCTTC.

The rearrangement joins TRBV5-1 to TRBJ2-5; D is unclear. The CDR3 spans 11 residues. The germline V and J ends were trimmed by 5 bases and 5 bases, with 7 bases remaining between them. CDR1 SGHRS and CDR2 YFSETQ come from the germline V gene. This CDR3 is CASRLLETQYF. Here the CDR3 DNA reads TGCGCCAGCAGACTTTTGGAGACCCAGTACTTC. The whole variable domain, filled in from reference TRBV5-1 and TRBJ2-5, reads KAGVTQTPRYLIKTRGQQVTLSCSPISGHRSVSWYQQTPGQGLQFLFEYFSETQRNKGNFPGRFSGRQFSNSRSEMNVSTLELGDSALYLCASRLLETQYFGPGTRLLVL.

In this sample, this clonotype turned up a few times. The V gene is TRBV20-1, the J gene TRBJ2-7; TRBD2 aligns across 8 bases. The trim removed 0 bases at V and 2 bases at J, leaving 6 bases unmatched. CDR1 DFQATT and CDR2 SNEGSKA come from the germline V gene (reference sequence). The CDR3 is made up of 15 amino acids. The CDR3 nucleotides are TGCAGTGCTAGAGACCCAGCGGGGGACACCTACGAGCAGTACTTC. It yields the protein CSARDPAGDTYEQYF.

In its sample, this clonotype was seen a few times. The J gene is TRBJ1-1, the V gene TRBV29-1, with a tentative D call TRBD1 (6 bases). Germline V lookup: CDR1 SQVTM, CDR2 ANQGSEA. This CDR3 is 12 amino acids long. V lost 7 bases and J lost 0, with 9 bases in between. CDR3 DNA: TGCAGCGGGGGACATATGAACACTGAAGCTTTCTTT. It specifies CSGGHMNTEAFF.

This clonotype was seen a few times. This chain uses TRBV12-3 or TRBV12-4 with TRBJ1-1; D gene unclear. The CDR3 extends over 16 amino acids. The ends were cut back, 6 bases at V and 1 base at J, with 18 bases in the middle. CDR3: CASRSQPIHKNTEAFF. CDR3 in DNA: TGTGCCAGCAGATCCCAGCCTATACACAAGAACACTGAAGCTTTCTTT.

This clonotype was counted between two and nine times. The chain employs TRBV12-3 or TRBV12-4 and TRBJ2-5, with D perhaps TRBD2 (6 bases). V shed 5 bases and J shed 9 bases, with 13 bases lying between them. There are 12 residues in the CDR3. The CDR3 spells CASSGAGGAQYF. In DNA, the CDR3 is TGTGCCAGCAGTGGGGCTGGCGGGGCCCAGTACTTC.

Only a few counts were recorded for this clonotype. The CDR3 reads CAIHNGDTQYF. CDR3 DNA sequence: TGTGCCATCCATAACGGGGATACGCAGTATTTT. The chain recombines TRBV7-9 with TRBJ2-3; D not resolved. V lost 10 bases and J lost 6, with 11 bases in between. The CDR3 totals 11 residues. Germline CDR1 and CDR2: SEHNR and FQNEAQ (reference sequence). The full variable domain, with the rest looked up from reference TRBV7-9 and TRBJ2-3, is DTGVSQNPRHKITKRGQNVTFRCDPISEHNRLYWYRQTLGQGPEFLTYFQNEAQLEKSRLLSDRFSAERPKGSFSTLEIQRTEQGDSAMYLCAIHNGDTQYFGPGTRLTVL.

This clonotype was detected ten times or more. The rearrangement joins TRBV20-1 to TRBJ2-4, with 7 bases fitting TRBD1. The CDR3 contains 12 residues. J was trimmed by 11 bases and V by 1 base; bases with no gene match: 5. In germline, CDR1 is DFQATT, CDR2 SNEGSKA (reference sequence). The chain's CDR3 is CSARAQGFLQYF. The CDR3 DNA reads TGCAGTGCTAGAGCACAGGGGTTTCTTCAGTACTTC.

The V and J genes are TRBV29-1 and TRBJ1-2; D remains unclear. Germline V gives CDR1 SQVTM, CDR2 ANQGSEA. The CDR3 is 14 residues long. Trimming took 4 bases from V and 6 from J, leaving 18 bases between them. CDR3 coding DNA: TGCAGCGTTGTCCGTAGGGCAGGTCCCGATGGCTACACCTTC. Residues: CSVVRRAGPDGYTF.